These T cell receptor beta chains were read from a single sample in a study of T cell changes during pregnancy in multiple sclerosis. Assay: immunoSEQ multiplex PCR; the TCRdb copy retains only in-frame clones and omits some. The data hold roughly 97,000 clones, with 90% observed a single time. The sequenced sample was peripheral blood, obtained in the second trimester of pregnancy. The receptors here all came from a female donor in good health, enrolled as a control in a pregnancy study. Both conserved end residues are part of each CDR3.

v_gene	j_gene	CDR3aa
TRBV5-1	TRBJ2-7	CASSLDRGPYEQYF
TRBV7-2	TRBJ2-3	CASSPYRPLAGGRTDTQYF
TRBV7-9	TRBJ2-7	CASSGIRDTYEQYF
TRBV5-1	TRBJ2-2	CASSLGLAGTGELFF
TRBV5-1	TRBJ1-1	CASSPEGTLNTEAFF
TRBV5-4	TRBJ2-7	CASSFFSGSSEQYF
TRBV5-1	TRBJ1-2	CASSLGGPNYGYTF
TRBV6-5	TRBJ1-2	CATTQGTFGYGYTF
TRBV6-6	TRBJ2-4	CASSYSAGIIQYF
TRBV10-3	TRBJ1-1	CAIRNGQTNTEAFF
TRBV5-1	TRBJ1-3	CASSSGGSGNTIYF
TRBV6-5	TRBJ1-1	CASSYSLGQGITFF
TRBV10-1	TRBJ1-2	CASRPGTGGTNYGYTF
TRBV5-6	TRBJ1-1	CASSLPGNTEAFF
TRBV27	TRBJ1-2	CASSPRAGYYGYTF
TRBV9	TRBJ1-1	CASSDRMTNTEAFF
TRBV6-1	TRBJ2-1	CASSVWSEVGEQFF
TRBV27	TRBJ1-5	CASSLGGEQPQHF
TRBV5-4	TRBJ1-2	CASSLGADYGYTF
TRBV4-3	TRBJ1-1	CASSQAPRTGNTEAFF
TRBV28	TRBJ1-1	CASSLFLGPMNTEAFF
TRBV30	-	CAWSVVLGQEYEQYF
TRBV18	TRBJ2-5	CASSPASEETQYF
TRBV5-1	TRBJ1-5	CASSFSPGSHPQHF
TRBV7-2	TRBJ1-2	CASSSGGGVPGYGYTF
TRBV6-1	TRBJ1-2	CASSGTGYYGYTF
TRBV7-2	TRBJ2-4	CASSSGGLGNIQYF
TRBV7-2	TRBJ1-4	CASSTPRGKLFF
TRBV14	TRBJ2-7	CASSSRDISEQYF
TRBV7-9	TRBJ1-5	CASSSQGGQPQHF
TRBV7-2	TRBJ1-1	CASSLAGAGTEAFF
TRBV2	TRBJ1-2	CASKVAGTNYGYTF
TRBV15	TRBJ1-2	CATSTPQTRYGYTF
TRBV5-1	TRBJ1-5	CASSLEGGSNQPQHF
TRBV18	TRBJ2-7	CASSRGRVQATDEQYF
TRBV11-2	TRBJ1-2	CASSLLTTYGYTF
TRBV5-1	TRBJ1-4	CASSLAPGTEEKLFF
TRBV6-5	TRBJ1-3	CASRSQGGSGNTIYF
TRBV7-7	TRBJ2-6	CASSFGGAGANVLTF
TRBV10-2	TRBJ1-6	CASLQTTLHF
TRBV5-1	TRBJ1-2	CASSLFNRGTDYGYTF
TRBV9	TRBJ2-1	CASSLKRGGSYNEQFF
TRBV2	TRBJ2-7	CASSADISYEQYF